This entry lists 11 T cell receptor beta chains sequenced from one sample in a study of blood T cells in healthy people across ages (dated by TCRdb to the mid-2010s). Libraries were made using 5' RACE. A second PCR of roughly 7 to 11 cycles was performed with a sample-barcoded 5' primer and a J-beta primer mix. TCRdb took the public reads, trimmed them with fastp at Q25, ran MiXCR for clone calling and kept in-frame beta chains. Rows with one shared CDR3 protein collapse into an entry with the most common genes and DNA. The sample table lists approximately 1,700,000 distinct CDR3 sequences, roughly two fifths of them with a count of one. Roughly 23% of the sample lies in the top ten. Sequenced: blood. The origin of the receptors is a human donor in good health.

Notes on this clonotype: One end of the junction fails to match germline, which may point to a read error. The rearrangement joins TRBV6-6 to TRBJ2-5, with D perhaps TRBD2 (5 bases). Germline V lookup: CDR1 MNHNY, CDR2 SVGAGI (reference sequence). The CDR3 covers 13 residues. In DNA, the CDR3 is TGTGCCAGCAGTTACGGACTGGAAGAGACCCGGTACTTC. Its translation: CASSYGLEETRYF.

This clonotype was seen a handful of times. The chain is built from TRBV6-6 and TRBJ2-1; TRBD1 matches 9 bases. This CDR3 is built from 15 residues. The V gene's germline CDR1 is MNHNY and CDR2 SVGAGI (reference sequence). V shed 11 bases, J shed 5 bases, and the junction held 13 bases outside the gene matches. The DNA of the CDR3 is TGTGCCTCCACGGGACAGGGACTCTCGAACAATGAGCAGTTCTTC. Its translation: CASTGQGLSNNEQFF.

This clonotype appeared a few times. The chain has TRBV9 and TRBJ2-1; possible D gene TRBD2, 5 bases. CDR3 size: 15 residues. With 0 bases removed from V and 0 bases from J, the gap between germline ends came to 7 bases. The germline V gene has CDR1 SGDLS and CDR2 YYNGEE. DNA for the CDR3: TGTGCCAGCAGCGTAGGACTACTCTCCTACAATGAGCAGTTCTTC. Amino acid sequence: CASSVGLLSYNEQFF.

The CDR3 sequence is CASSAGDDLIQYF. CDR3 DNA: TGTGCCAGCAGCGCGGGGGATGACCTAATTCAGTACTTC. This chain links TRBV9 with TRBJ2-4, with D perhaps matching TRBD2 (6 bases). Trimming cost V 3 bases and J 10 bases, with 14 bases left between them. CDR3 length: 13 amino acids. The germline CDR1 and CDR2 sequences are SGDLS and YYNGEE.

CDR3 bases: TGTGCTAGTGGTTTGTGGGCGGGGGGAAACACTGAAGCTTTCTTT. This encodes CASGLWAGGNTEAFF. The chain is built from TRBV12-5 and TRBJ1-1, with D maybe TRBD1 (5 bases). Germline V gene sequence: CDR1 LGHNT, CDR2 FRNRAP. The CDR3 is 15 amino acids. The germline V and J ends were trimmed by 2 bases and 2 bases, with 12 bases remaining between them. The variable domain in full, with the rest retrieved from reference TRBV12-5 and TRBJ1-1, is DARVTQTPRHKVTEMGQEVTMRCQPILGHNTVFWYRQTMMQGLELLAYFRNRAPLDDSGMPKDRFSAEMPDATLATLKIQPSEPRDSAVYFCASGLWAGGNTEAFFGQGTRLTVV.

The CDR3 here is CASSPKNLAKNIQYF. CDR3 sequence (DNA): TGTGCCAGCAGCCCTAAAAACCTAGCCAAAAACATTCAGTACTTC. The chain joins TRBV7-9 to TRBJ2-4; no firm D call. Germline CDR1 reads SEHNR; CDR2 reads FQNEAQ (reference sequence). This CDR3 is 15 amino acids long. Trimming took off 5 bases at V and 0 bases at J, with 11 bases between the two ends.

There are many counts of this clonotype. Here the CDR3 reads CASSPPGGMIYGYTF. The CDR3 coding sequence is TGTGCCAGCAGCCCCCCTGGCGGGATGATCTATGGCTACACCTTC. The chain recombines TRBV5-4 with TRBJ1-2, with D uncertain. Trimming shortened V by 4 bases and J by 4 bases, and 17 bases separated the two germline ends. Germline loops: CDR1 SGHNT, CDR2 YYREEE (reference sequence). The CDR3 length is 15 residues.

The chain carries TRBV28 and TRBJ1-2; D gene uncertain. The CDR3 is 13 residues long. The germline gives CDR1 MDHEN, CDR2 SYDVKM. V lost 3 bases to trimming and J lost 8 bases, with 13 bases between them. The CDR3 bases are TGTGCCAGCAGTTTGATGGGGTCTTGGGGCTACACCTTC. Translated, it gives CASSLMGSWGYTF.

In this sample, this clonotype turned up a few times. The CDR3 region is CASNDPPRRGGTDTQYF. CDR3 sequence (DNA): TGTGCCAGCAACGACCCTCCCCGGCGGGGGGGGACAGATACGCAGTATTTT. The chain has TRBV9 and TRBJ2-3, with TRBD2 matching over 9 bases. Germline assignment: CDR1 SGDLS and CDR2 YYNGEE. Germline trimming cut 6 bases from V and 3 bases from J; bases unmatched to any gene: 14. This CDR3 has 17 amino acids.

This clonotype was observed many times. The gene calls are TRBV4-2 and TRBJ2-1; the D is unclear. There are 18 residues in the CDR3. Trimming took off 0 bases at V and 0 bases at J, with 15 bases between the two ends. Germline assignment: CDR1 LGHNA and CDR2 YNFKEQ. The CDR3 DNA is TGTGCCAGCAGCCAAGATTCGGCTAGTCTTAGCTCCTACAATGAGCAGTTCTTC. This sequence encodes CASSQDSASLSSYNEQFF.

In this sample, this clonotype turned up a few times. The chain joins TRBV10-3 to TRBJ2-3; 12 bases align to TRBD2. This CDR3 spans 15 amino acids. V gave up 4 bases and J gave up 2 bases; unmatched junction bases: 1. Germline loops: CDR1 ENHRY, CDR2 SYGVKD. This chain's CDR3 is CAISGTSGDTDTQYF. CDR3 DNA sequence: TGTGCCATCAGTGGGACTAGCGGGGACACAGATACGCAGTATTTT.